This TCR beta chain was profiled in a study of cytomegalovirus exposure and HLA in healthy donors. Study-level points and caveats: Some V segments could not be told apart, so they were left out, TRBV6-2 and TRBV6-3 among them. The study reported that TCR beta sequences accurately predicted HLA-A and HLA-B alleles in most subjects. Analysis was carried out at a later point, and it linked a missense DCLRE1C variant to TCR beta V- and J-gene trimming.

This clone appeared a few times. The antigen is unknown. V dropped 3 bases and J dropped 1 base, with 16 bases sitting between them. CDR1 SGHRS and CDR2 YFSETQ come from the germline V gene. This CDR3 spans 16 amino acids. PCR primers comprised 60 Vbeta and 13 Jbeta primers. In the original analysis: An analysis performed later counted about 80 million unique TCR beta chains (around 10 million of them shared). The repertoire was sequenced with immunoSEQ multiplex PCR; TCRdb's copy has only in-frame clones and lacks some. The V and J calls and clone size are taken from that table; D and trimming were inferred from the DNA. The table shows about 210,000 clones, with about four fifths occurring only once.

The sequenced sample consisted of PBMCs. This sequence was found in a male donor in good health and CMV-seropositive. The rearrangement uses TRBV5-1 and TRBJ1-1, with D maybe TRBD1 (6 bases). The CDR3: CASSSNQGIGNTEAFF. The DNA for the CDR3 is TGCGCCAGCAGCTCAAACCAGGGGATAGGGAACACTGAAGCTTTCTTT.